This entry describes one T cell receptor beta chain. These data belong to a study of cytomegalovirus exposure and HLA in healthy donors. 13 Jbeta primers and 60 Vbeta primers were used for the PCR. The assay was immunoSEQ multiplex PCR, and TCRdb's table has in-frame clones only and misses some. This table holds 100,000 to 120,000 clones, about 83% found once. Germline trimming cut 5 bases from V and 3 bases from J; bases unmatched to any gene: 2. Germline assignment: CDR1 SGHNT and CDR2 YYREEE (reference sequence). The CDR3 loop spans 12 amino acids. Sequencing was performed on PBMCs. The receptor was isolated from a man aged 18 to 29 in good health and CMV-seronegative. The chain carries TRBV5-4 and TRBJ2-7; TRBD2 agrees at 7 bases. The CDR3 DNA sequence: TGTGCCAGCAGACGGGACTACTACGAGCAGTACTTC. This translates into CASRRDYYEQYF.